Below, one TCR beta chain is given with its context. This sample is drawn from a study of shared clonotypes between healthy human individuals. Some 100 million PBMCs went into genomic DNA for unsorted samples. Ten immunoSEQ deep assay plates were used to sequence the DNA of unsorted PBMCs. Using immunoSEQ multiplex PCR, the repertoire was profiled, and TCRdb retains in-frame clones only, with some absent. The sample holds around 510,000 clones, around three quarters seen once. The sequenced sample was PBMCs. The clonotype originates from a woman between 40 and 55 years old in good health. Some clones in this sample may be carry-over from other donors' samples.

CDR3 amino acids: CASRGTANYGYTF. For the CDR3, the DNA is TGTGCCAGCAGGGGGACGGCAAACTATGGCTACACCTTC. The chain has TRBV28 and TRBJ1-2, with D possibly being TRBD1 (5 bases). Germline V gene lookup returns CDR1 MDHEN and CDR2 SYDVKM. Deletions cut 6 bases from V and 2 bases from J, with 10 bases between. The CDR3 spans 13 residues.